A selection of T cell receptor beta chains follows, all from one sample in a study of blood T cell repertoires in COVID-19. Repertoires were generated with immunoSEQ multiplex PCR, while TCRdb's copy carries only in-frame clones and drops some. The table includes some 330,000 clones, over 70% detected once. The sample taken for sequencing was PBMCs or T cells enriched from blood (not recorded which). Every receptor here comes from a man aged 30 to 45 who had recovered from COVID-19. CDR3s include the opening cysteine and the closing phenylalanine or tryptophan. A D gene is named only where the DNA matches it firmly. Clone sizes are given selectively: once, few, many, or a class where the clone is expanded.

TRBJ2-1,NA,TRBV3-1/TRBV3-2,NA,TGTGCCAGCAGCCAATCCGACAGTTCTAATGAGCAGTTCTTC,CASSQSDSSNEQFF
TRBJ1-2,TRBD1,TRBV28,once,TGTGCCAGCAGTTTGGGTGGGGGACAGCCTTATGGCTACACCTTC,CASSLGGGQPYGYTF
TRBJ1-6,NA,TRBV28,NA,TGTGCCAGCAGGGCAGGGCTCAGGCATTCACCCCTCCACTTT,CASRAGLRHSPLHF
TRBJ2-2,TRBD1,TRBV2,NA,TGTGCCAGCATCCAGGACAGGGACGGGGAGCTGTTTTTT,CASIQDRDGELFF
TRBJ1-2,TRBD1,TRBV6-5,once,TGTGCCAGCAGTTACGGGGACAGTGCCTACTATGGCTACACCTTC,CASSYGDSAYYGYTF
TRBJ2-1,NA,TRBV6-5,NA,TGTGCCAGCAGTTACTCGACATCGCTTAGGGGCAGCGAGCAGTTCTTC,CASSYSTSLRGSEQFF
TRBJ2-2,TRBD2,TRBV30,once,TGTGCCTGCCCCCGGGGGGGCCCGAACACCGGGGAGCTGTTTTTT,CACPRGGPNTGELFF
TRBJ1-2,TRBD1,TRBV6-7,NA,TGTGCCAGCAGTTACTCTCCGACAGGGGGCAGCTATGGCTACACCTTC,CASSYSPTGGSYGYTF
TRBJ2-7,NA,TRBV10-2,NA,TGCGCCAGCAGTGAGTCGTACTTCTCCTACGAGCAGTACTTC,CASSESYFSYEQYF
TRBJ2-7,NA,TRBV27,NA,TGTGCCAGCAGTTTTAAATCTCAATCGGGGGTAGGCTACGAGCAGTACTTC,CASSFKSQSGVGYEQYF
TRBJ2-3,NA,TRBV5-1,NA,TGCGCCAGCAGCTTGGATTGGGAGCGGCGCACAGATACGCAGTATTTT,CASSLDWERRTDTQYF
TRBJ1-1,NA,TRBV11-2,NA,TGTGCCAGCAGCTTAGACCCCTTGCGTGAAGCTTTCTTT,CASSLDPLREAFF
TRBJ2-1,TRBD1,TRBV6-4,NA,TGTGCCAGCAGTGAACAACAGGGGGCCTACAATGAGCAGTTCTTC,CASSEQQGAYNEQFF
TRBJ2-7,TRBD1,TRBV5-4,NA,TGTGCCAGCAGCACTAAGACAGGGACCTACGAGCAGTACTTC,CASSTKTGTYEQYF
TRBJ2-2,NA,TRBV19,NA,TGTGCCAGTAGTATGAGGACAGTCAGGACCGGGGAGCTGTTTTTT,CASSMRTVRTGELFF